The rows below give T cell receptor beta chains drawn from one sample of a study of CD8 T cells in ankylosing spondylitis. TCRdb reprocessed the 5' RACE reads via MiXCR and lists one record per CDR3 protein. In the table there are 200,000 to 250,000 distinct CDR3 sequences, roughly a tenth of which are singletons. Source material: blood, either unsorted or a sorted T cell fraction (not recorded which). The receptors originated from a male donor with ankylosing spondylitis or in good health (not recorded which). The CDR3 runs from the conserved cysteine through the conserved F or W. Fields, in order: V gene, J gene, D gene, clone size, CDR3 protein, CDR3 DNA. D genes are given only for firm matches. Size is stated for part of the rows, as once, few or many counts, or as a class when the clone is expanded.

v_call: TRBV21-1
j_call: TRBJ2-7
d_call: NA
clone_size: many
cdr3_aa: CASSKRRVHEQYF
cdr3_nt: TGTGCCAGCAGCAAAAGGAGGGTCCACGAGCAGTACTTC

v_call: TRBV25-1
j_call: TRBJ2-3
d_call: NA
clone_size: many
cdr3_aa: CATPSGYSTDTQYF
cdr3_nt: TGTGCCACCCCCAGCGGCTATAGCACAGATACGCAGTATTTT

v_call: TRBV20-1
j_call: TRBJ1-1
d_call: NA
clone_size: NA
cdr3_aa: CSARDPQENTEAFF
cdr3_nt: TGCAGTGCTAGAGATCCCCAGGAGAACACTGAAGCTTTCTTT

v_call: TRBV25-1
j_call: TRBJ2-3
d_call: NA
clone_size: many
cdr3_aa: CASNRDDTDTQYF
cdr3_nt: TGTGCCAGCAACAGGGACGACACAGATACGCAGTATTTT

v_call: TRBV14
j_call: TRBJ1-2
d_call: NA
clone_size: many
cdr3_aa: CASSLGTATLYGYTF
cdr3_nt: TGTGCCAGCAGCCTCGGGACGGCGACCTTATATGGCTACACCTTC

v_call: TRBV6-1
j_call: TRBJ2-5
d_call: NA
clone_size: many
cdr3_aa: CASQGGIGRQETQYF
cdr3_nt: TGTGCCAGCCAGGGAGGTATCGGGAGACAAGAGACCCAGTACTTC

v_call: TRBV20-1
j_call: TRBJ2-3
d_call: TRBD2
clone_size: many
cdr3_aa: CSARPRGLAGTDTQYF
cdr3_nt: TGCAGTGCTAGACCTCGGGGACTAGCGGGAACGGATACGCAGTATTTT

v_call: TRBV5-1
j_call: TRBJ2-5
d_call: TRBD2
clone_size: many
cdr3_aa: CASSLMTSGGPEETQYF
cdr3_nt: TGCGCCAGCAGCCTTATGACTAGCGGGGGCCCAGAAGAGACCCAGTACTTC

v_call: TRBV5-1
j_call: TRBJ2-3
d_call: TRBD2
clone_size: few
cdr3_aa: CASSLGTSGRPADTQYF
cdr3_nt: TGCGCCAGCAGCTTGGGGACTAGCGGGAGGCCGGCAGATACGCAGTATTTT

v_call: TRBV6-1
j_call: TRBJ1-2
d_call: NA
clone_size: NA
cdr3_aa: CASSESQAINYGYTF
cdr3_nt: TGTGCCAGCAGTGAATCGCAGGCCATCAACTATGGCTACACCTTC

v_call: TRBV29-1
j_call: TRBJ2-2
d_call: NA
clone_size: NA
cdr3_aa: CSVNRGGTGELFF
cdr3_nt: TGCAGCGTCAATCGCGGAGGCACCGGGGAGCTGTTTTTT

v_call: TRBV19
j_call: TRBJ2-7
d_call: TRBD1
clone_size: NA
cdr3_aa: CASSFGDRNHEQYF
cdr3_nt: TGTGCCAGTAGCTTTGGGGACAGGAACCACGAGCAGTACTTC

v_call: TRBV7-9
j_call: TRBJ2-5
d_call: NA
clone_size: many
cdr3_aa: CASSLVSLRSPKETQYF
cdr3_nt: TGTGCCAGCAGCTTAGTCAGCCTCCGATCCCCAAAAGAGACCCAGTACTTC

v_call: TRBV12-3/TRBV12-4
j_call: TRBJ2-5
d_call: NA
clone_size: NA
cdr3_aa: CASSFGRLETQYF
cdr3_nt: TGTGCCAGCAGTTTCGGCCGTTTAGAGACCCAGTACTTC

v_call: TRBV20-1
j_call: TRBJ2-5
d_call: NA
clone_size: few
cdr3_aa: CSARDGVASQETQYF
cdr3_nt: TGCAGTGCTAGAGATGGCGTGGCTAGCCAAGAGACCCAGTACTTC

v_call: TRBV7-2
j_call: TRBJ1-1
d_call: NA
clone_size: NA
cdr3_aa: CASSFTLSTEAFF
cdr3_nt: TGTGCCAGCAGCTTTACATTATCCACTGAAGCTTTCTTT

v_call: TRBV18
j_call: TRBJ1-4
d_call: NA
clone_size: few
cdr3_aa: CASSPRDNPTNEKLFF
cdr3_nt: TGTGCCAGCTCACCAAGGGACAACCCAACTAATGAAAAACTGTTTTTT

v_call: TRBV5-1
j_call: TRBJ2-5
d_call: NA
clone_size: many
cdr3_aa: CASSLVQSYQETQYF
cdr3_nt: TGCGCCAGCAGCTTGGTACAGTCGTACCAAGAGACCCAGTACTTC

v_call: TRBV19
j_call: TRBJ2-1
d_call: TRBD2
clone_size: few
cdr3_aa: CASTNQRLAGRHNEQFF
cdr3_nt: TGTGCCAGTACCAACCAACGACTAGCGGGACGACACAATGAGCAGTTCTTC

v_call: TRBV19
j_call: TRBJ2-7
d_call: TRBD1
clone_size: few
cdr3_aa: CASSNRGAYEQYF
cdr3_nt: TGTGCCAGTAGTAACAGGGGCGCATACGAGCAGTACTTC

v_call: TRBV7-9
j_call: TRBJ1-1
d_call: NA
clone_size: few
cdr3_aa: CASAQLNTEAFF
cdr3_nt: TGTGCCAGCGCACAGTTGAACACTGAAGCTTTCTTT

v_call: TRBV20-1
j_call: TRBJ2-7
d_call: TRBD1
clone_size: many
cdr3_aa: CSAREGQGVYEQYF
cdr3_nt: TGCAGTGCTAGAGAGGGACAGGGGGTGTACGAGCAGTACTTC

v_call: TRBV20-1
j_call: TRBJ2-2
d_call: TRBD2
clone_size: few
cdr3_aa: CSASRREGLGGELFF
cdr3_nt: TGCAGTGCTAGTAGGCGGGAGGGCCTTGGCGGGGAGCTGTTTTTT

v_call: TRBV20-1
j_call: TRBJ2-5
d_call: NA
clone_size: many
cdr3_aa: CSAEPGLQQETQYF
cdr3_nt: TGCAGTGCTGAACCTGGACTGCAGCAAGAGACCCAGTACTTC

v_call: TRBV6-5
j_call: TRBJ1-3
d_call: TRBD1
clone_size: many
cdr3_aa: CASSYWDGGQGATIYF
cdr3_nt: TGTGCCAGCAGTTACTGGGATGGGGGACAGGGGGCCACCATATATTTT

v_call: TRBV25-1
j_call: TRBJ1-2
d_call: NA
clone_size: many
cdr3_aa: CASSEPGNGYGYTF
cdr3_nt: TGTGCCAGCAGTGAACCGGGGAATGGCTATGGCTACACCTTC

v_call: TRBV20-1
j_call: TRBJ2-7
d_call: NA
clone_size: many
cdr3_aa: CSASPYSSYEQYF
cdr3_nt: TGCAGTGCTAGCCCATACAGCTCCTACGAGCAGTACTTC

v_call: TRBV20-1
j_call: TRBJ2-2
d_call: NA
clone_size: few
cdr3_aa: CSARTVEGTGELFF
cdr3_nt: TGCAGTGCTAGGACGGTCGAGGGCACCGGGGAGCTGTTTTTT

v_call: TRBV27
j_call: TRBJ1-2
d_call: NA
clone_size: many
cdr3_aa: CASSSGGLGYGYTF
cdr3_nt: TGTGCCAGCAGTTCCGGGGGGTTAGGGTATGGCTACACCTTC

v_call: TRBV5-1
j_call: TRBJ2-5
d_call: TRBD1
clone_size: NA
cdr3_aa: CASSPGQGSDQETQYF
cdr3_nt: TGCGCCAGCAGCCCCGGACAGGGTTCCGACCAAGAGACCCAGTACTTC

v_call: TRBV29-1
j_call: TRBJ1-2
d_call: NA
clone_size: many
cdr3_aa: CSVEEGSYGYTF
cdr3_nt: TGCAGCGTTGAGGAGGGGTCCTATGGCTACACCTTC

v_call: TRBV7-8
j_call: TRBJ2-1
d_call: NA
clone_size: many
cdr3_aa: CASSSGRVGEQFF
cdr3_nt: TGTGCCAGCAGCTCAGGGCGGGTCGGTGAGCAGTTCTTC

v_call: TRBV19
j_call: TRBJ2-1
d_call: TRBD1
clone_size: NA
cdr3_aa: CASSINRDRYNEQFF
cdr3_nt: TGTGCCAGTAGTATAAACCGGGACAGATACAATGAGCAGTTCTTC